A selection of T cell receptor beta chains follows, all from one sample in a study of blood T cell repertoires in COVID-19. Only in-frame clones appear in the TCRdb table, and some are missing; sequencing was by immunoSEQ multiplex PCR. Of roughly 250,000 clones in the sample, about 80% were seen once. Input material: peripheral blood. The receptors were sampled from a woman aged 80 or over with acute or convalescent COVID-19. CDR3s include the opening cysteine and the closing phenylalanine or tryptophan. D genes are given only for firm matches. Rows may omit the clone size; those that give it use once, few, many or a size class.

>-|-|TRBV2|TRBJ1-5
CASSLEGQPQHF
TGTGCCAGCAGTCTGGAGGGTCAGCCCCAGCATTTT
>-|-|TRBV11-3|TRBJ1-4
CASRLKRGDSNEKLFF
TGTGCCAGCAGACTTAAACGGGGGGACTCCAATGAAAAACTGTTTTTT
>-|-|TRBV7-8|TRBJ1-1
CASSLGRGPLEAFF
TGTGCCAGCAGCTTAGGGAGGGGTCCCCTTGAAGCTTTCTTT
>TRBD1|-|TRBV7-2|TRBJ1-1
CASSWGRDRGEAFF
TGTGCCAGCAGTTGGGGGCGGGACAGGGGTGAAGCTTTCTTT
>-|once|TRBV19|TRBJ1-4
CASRGTTTNEKLFF
TGTGCCAGTCGAGGGACAACAACTAATGAAAAACTGTTTTTT
>-|-|TRBV5-6|TRBJ1-2
CASSPAGHSLRGGYTF
TGTGCCAGCAGCCCAGCTGGTCACAGTCTCCGGGGTGGCTACACCTTC
>TRBD1|-|TRBV4-1|TRBJ1-2
CASSQDADRGYGYTF
TGCGCCAGCAGCCAAGACGCGGACAGGGGCTATGGCTACACCTTC
>-|-|TRBV5-1|TRBJ2-7
CASSPGTTPPYEQYF
TGCGCCAGCAGCCCCGGGACAACGCCACCCTACGAGCAGTACTTC
>-|-|TRBV2|TRBJ1-2
CASSESRMNYGYTF
TGTGCCAGCAGTGAAAGCAGGATGAACTATGGCTACACCTTC
>TRBD1|-|TRBV6-5|TRBJ2-7
CASGRATGGNGEQYF
TGTGCCTCGGGGAGGGCCACAGGGGGCAATGGGGAGCAGTACTTC
>TRBD1|few|TRBV11-2|TRBJ1-3
CASSTGVGNTIYF
TGTGCCAGCAGCACAGGGGTCGGAAACACCATATATTTT
>TRBD1|-|TRBV27|TRBJ1-5
CASSSRTGEVNQPQHF
TGTGCCAGCAGTTCGCGGACAGGGGAGGTCAATCAGCCCCAGCATTTT
>TRBD1|-|TRBV30|TRBJ1-2
CACATGGDYGYTF
TGTGCCTGTGCTACAGGGGGTGACTATGGCTACACCTTC
>TRBD2|-|TRBV7-9|TRBJ2-5
CASSSTSGGMKETQYF
TGTGCCAGCAGCTCGACTAGCGGGGGAATGAAAGAGACCCAGTACTTC
>TRBD1|-|TRBV15|TRBJ1-2
CATSRAWDRDLFGYTF
TGTGCCACCAGCAGAGCTTGGGACAGGGATTTGTTTGGCTACACCTTC
>-|few|TRBV28|TRBJ1-6
CATKENRLPRRNSPLHF
TGTGCCACCAAAGAGAACAGGTTGCCGAGACGGAATTCACCCCTCCACTTT
>-|-|TRBV7-8|TRBJ1-4
CASSPQQATNEKLFF
TGTGCCAGCAGCCCTCAACAGGCAACTAATGAAAAACTGTTTTTT
>TRBD1|-|TRBV14|TRBJ1-6
CASSLRQGVFSYNSPLHF
TGTGCCAGCAGCCTTCGACAGGGTGTATTCTCCTATAATTCACCCCTCCACTTT
>-|once|TRBV14|TRBJ2-7
CASAGNVVGNEQYF
TGTGCCAGCGCGGGAAATGTGGTAGGGAACGAGCAGTACTTC
>TRBD1|-|TRBV15|TRBJ1-1
CATSRDRDSEAFF
TGTGCCACCAGCAGAGATCGGGACAGTGAAGCTTTCTTT
>TRBD1|few|TRBV6-5|TRBJ1-2
CASSSGGIYGYTF
TGTGCCAGCAGTTCAGGGGGCATCTATGGCTACACCTTC
>TRBD2|-|TRBV7-8|TRBJ2-7
CASSLALGGGRYEQYF
TGTGCCAGCAGCTTAGCGCTCGGCGGGGGGCGCTACGAGCAGTACTTC
>-|-|TRBV10-3|TRBJ1-1
CAISDVDPGQPMTEAFF
TGTGCCATCAGTGATGTCGACCCGGGACAACCAATGACTGAAGCTTTCTTT
>TRBD2|-|TRBV28|TRBJ2-3
CASSRGGASGVTDTQYF
TGTGCCAGCAGCCGGGGAGGGGCTAGCGGGGTCACAGATACGCAGTATTTT
>TRBD1|-|TRBV5-4|TRBJ2-2
CASGTELHTGELFF
TGTGCCAGCGGGACAGAACTTCACACCGGGGAGCTGTTTTTT
>-|-|TRBV28|TRBJ2-7
CASSFRDTLPITYEQYF
TGTGCCAGCAGTTTCCGGGACACCCTACCCATCACCTACGAGCAGTACTTC
>-|-|TRBV28|TRBJ1-6
CASSPTGRSPLHF
TGTGCCAGCAGTCCTACAGGGCGCTCACCCCTCCACTTT
>TRBD1|-|TRBV18|TRBJ1-5
CASSVDRDQPQHF
TGTGCCAGCTCCGTGGACAGGGATCAGCCCCAGCATTTT
>TRBD1|-|TRBV19|TRBJ1-2
CASSTIGQGAGGYTF
TGTGCCAGTAGTACCATCGGACAGGGGGCAGGAGGCTACACCTTC
>-|-|TRBV5-1|TRBJ2-3
CASSRGGMAGLTQYF
TGCGCCAGCAGCCGAGGGGGTATGGCGGGCCTTACGCAGTATTTT
>TRBD1|-|TRBV30|TRBJ1-6
CAWSATGTGRSPLHF
TGTGCCTGGAGTGCCACCGGGACAGGGCGTTCACCCCTCCACTTT
>-|few|TRBV5-1|TRBJ2-7
CASSLGTAFSYEQYF
TGCGCCAGCAGCTTGGGGACAGCTTTCTCCTACGAGCAGTACTTC
>-|-|TRBV7-9|TRBJ1-1
CASSFPGETEAFF
TGTGCCAGCAGCTTCCCAGGGGAGACTGAAGCTTTCTTT
>TRBD1|few|TRBV18|TRBJ2-5
CASSPSRGRVQETQYF
TGTGCCAGCTCACCGTCCAGGGGGCGGGTCCAAGAGACCCAGTACTTC
>-|few|TRBV4-2|TRBJ1-5
CASSQAGGNSNQPQHF
TGTGCCAGCAGCCAAGCTGGGGGGAATAGCAATCAGCCCCAGCATTTT
>-|-|TRBV28|TRBJ1-2
CASSAGGRYGYTF
TGTGCCAGCAGTGCCGGGGGTCGCTATGGCTACACCTTC
>-|once|TRBV5-1|TRBJ2-1
CASSLGAREINEQFF
TGCGCCAGCAGCTTGGGTGCCAGGGAAATCAATGAGCAGTTCTTC
>-|once|TRBV24-1|TRBJ2-5
CATSDSTGSWETQYF
TGTGCCACCAGTGATTCCACAGGGAGTTGGGAGACCCAGTACTTC
>TRBD1|once|TRBV14|TRBJ1-2
CASSQEGFRGYGYTF
TGTGCCAGCAGCCAAGAAGGGTTCAGGGGGTATGGCTACACCTTC
>-|-|TRBV28|TRBJ1-6
CASSVAGSPNSPLHF
TGTGCCAGCAGCGTAGCGGGTTCCCCTAATTCACCCCTCCACTTT
>-|-|TRBV30|TRBJ1-2
CAWSLDRQYGYTF
TGTGCCTGGAGTCTGGACAGACAATATGGCTACACCTTC
>-|-|TRBV3-1/TRBV3-2|TRBJ2-1
CASSHLTVSDEQFF
TGTGCCAGCAGCCACCTGACAGTTTCGGATGAGCAGTTCTTC
>-|once|TRBV7-3|TRBJ2-7
CASSLRPGATYEQYF
TGTGCCAGCAGCTTACGGCCAGGGGCAACCTACGAGCAGTACTTC
>-|-|TRBV29-1|TRBJ1-1
CSVGEGVNTEAFF
TGCAGCGTTGGCGAGGGGGTGAACACTGAAGCTTTCTTT
>TRBD2|few|TRBV4-1|TRBJ2-7
CASSQAQGMTSGYSYEQYF
TGCGCCAGCAGCCAGGCCCAGGGGATGACTAGCGGCTACTCCTACGAGCAGTACTTC
>-|-|TRBV5-1|TRBJ2-2
CASSFLRGTGELFF
TGCGCCAGCAGCTTTCTCAGGGGAACCGGGGAGCTGTTTTTT
>-|-|TRBV29-1|TRBJ1-5
CSAKEGEQPQHF
TGCAGCGCAAAAGAGGGAGAGCAGCCCCAGCATTTT
>TRBD1|-|TRBV30|TRBJ1-5
CAWSVRTGENQPQHF
TGTGCCTGGAGTGTACGGACAGGGGAGAATCAGCCCCAGCATTTT
>TRBD1|few|TRBV18|TRBJ1-1
CASSRDRGGTEAFF
TGTGCCAGCTCACGTGACAGGGGCGGCACTGAAGCTTTCTTT
>-|-|TRBV18|TRBJ1-1
CASSPNSNTEAFF
TGTGCCAGCTCACCTAACTCGAACACTGAAGCTTTCTTT
>TRBD2|-|TRBV5-4|TRBJ2-5
CASSLYSGAQETQYF
TGTGCCAGCAGCTTATATAGCGGGGCACAAGAGACCCAGTACTTC
>TRBD1|-|TRBV7-9|TRBJ1-4
CASSLRDRDEKLFF
TGTGCCAGCAGCTTACGGGACAGGGATGAAAAACTGTTTTTT
>-|-|TRBV3-1/TRBV3-2|TRBJ1-1
CASSQDRRGRSTEAFF
TGTGCCAGCAGCCAAGATCGGCGGGGTCGGAGCACTGAAGCTTTCTTT
>-|-|TRBV15|TRBJ2-1
CATSTPGHSSYNEQFF
TGTGCCACCAGCACCCCGGGACACAGCTCCTACAATGAGCAGTTCTTC
>TRBD2|-|TRBV7-2|TRBJ2-3
CASSFLAGGITDTQYF
TGTGCCAGCAGCTTCCTAGCGGGGGGCATCACAGATACGCAGTATTTT
>-|-|TRBV5-1|TRBJ2-3
CASSLDSVSDTQYF
TGCGCCAGCAGCTTGGATAGCGTTTCAGATACGCAGTATTTT
>-|-|TRBV5-5|TRBJ1-6
CASSWTSPGNSPLHF
TGTGCCAGCAGCTGGACTTCGCCCGGTAATTCACCCCTCCACTTT